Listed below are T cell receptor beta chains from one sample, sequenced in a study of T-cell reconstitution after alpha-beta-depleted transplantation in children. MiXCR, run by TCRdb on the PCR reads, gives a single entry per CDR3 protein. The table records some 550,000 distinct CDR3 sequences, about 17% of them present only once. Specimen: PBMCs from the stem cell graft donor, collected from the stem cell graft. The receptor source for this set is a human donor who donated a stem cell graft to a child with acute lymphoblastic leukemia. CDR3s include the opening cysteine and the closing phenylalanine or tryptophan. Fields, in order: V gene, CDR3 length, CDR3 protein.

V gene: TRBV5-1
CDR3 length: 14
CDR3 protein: CASSLGPTGDGYTF

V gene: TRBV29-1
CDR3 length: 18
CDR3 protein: CSAKGGGSSGSSYNEQFF

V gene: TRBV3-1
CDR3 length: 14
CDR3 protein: CASSQDALVETQYF

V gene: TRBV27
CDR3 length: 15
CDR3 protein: CASSPGQALFDEQFF

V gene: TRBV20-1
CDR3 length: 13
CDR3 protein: CSADSPWVETQYF

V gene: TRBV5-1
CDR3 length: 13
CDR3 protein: CASSRGQDNEQFF

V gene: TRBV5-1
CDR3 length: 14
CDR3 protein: CASSRVQEHNEQFF

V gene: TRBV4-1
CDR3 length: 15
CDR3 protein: CASSQIAGGAYEQYF

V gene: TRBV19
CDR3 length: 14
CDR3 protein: CASSRQTGNSPLHF

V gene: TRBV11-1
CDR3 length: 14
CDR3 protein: CASSLFLTDNEQFF

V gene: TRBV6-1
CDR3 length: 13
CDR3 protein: CASRFGRGYEQYF

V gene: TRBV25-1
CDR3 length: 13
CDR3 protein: CASSEWRDGAQHF

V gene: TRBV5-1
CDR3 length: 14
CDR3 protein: CASSLSGGSDTQYF

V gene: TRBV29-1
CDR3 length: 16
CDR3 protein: CSVDPDRGMGQETQYF

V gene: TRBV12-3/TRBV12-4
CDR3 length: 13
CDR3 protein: CASTSTGDGGYTF

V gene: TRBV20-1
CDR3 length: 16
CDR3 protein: CSAVQTGTRVSNEQFF

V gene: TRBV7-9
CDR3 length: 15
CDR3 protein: CASSLGNRLNTEAFF

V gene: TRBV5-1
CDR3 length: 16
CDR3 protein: CASSLGSGNSNQPQHF

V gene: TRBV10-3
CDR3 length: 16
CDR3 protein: CAISDIGDYSNQPQHF

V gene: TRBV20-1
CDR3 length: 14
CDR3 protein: CSPPQRRRADTQYF

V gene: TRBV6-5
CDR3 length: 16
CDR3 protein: CASSLPGQGGQETQYF

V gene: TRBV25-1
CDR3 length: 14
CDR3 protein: CASSGNRGRETQYF